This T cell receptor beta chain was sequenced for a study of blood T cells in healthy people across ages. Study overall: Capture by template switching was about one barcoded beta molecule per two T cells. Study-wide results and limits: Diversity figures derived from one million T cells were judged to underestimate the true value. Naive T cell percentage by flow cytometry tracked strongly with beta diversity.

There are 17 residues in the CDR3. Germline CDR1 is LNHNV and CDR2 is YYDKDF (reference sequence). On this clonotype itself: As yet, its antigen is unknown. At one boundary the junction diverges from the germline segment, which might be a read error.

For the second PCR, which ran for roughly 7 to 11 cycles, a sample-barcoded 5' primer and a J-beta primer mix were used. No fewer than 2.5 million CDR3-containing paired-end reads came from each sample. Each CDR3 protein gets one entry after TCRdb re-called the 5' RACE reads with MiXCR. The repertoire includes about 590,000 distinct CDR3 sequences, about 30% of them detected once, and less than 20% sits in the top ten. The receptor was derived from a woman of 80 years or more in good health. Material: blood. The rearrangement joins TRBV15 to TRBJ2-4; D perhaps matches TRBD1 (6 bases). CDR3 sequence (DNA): TGTGCCGCCAGCAGAGTTCCAGGGGAGTCAGCCAAAAACATTCAGTACTTC. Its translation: CAASRVPGESAKNIQYF. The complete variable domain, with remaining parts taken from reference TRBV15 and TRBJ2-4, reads DAMVIQNPRYQVTQFGKPVTLSCSQTLNHNVMYWYQQKSSQAPKLLFHYYDKDFNNEADTPDNFQSRRPNTSFCFLDIRSPGLGDTAMYLCAASRVPGESAKNIQYFGAGTRLSVL.